These 22 T cell receptor beta chains share one sample of origin, sequenced in a study of T cell repertoires in cytomegalovirus infection. TCRdb itself ran the reads through MiXCR, one entry per CDR3 protein. Of hundreds of thousands of distinct CDR3 sequences listed, more than 40% were seen once; the top ten hold 43%. No antigen has been assigned to these receptors. The sample in question was cultured PBMCs, obtained from culture after CMV antigen stimulation. The origin of the receptors is a human donor in good health (CMV status not recorded). Some clones in this sample may be carry-over from other donors' samples.

This clonotype was seen a handful of times. The V gene is TRBV10-3, the J gene TRBJ2-1, with D unresolved. The V end lost 4 bases, the J end lost 6 bases, and 16 bases lay between the germline ends. The CDR3 runs to 15 residues. Germline-derived CDR1 and CDR2 are ENHRY and SYGVKD. The CDR3 region is CAISALGNAGNEQFF. The CDR3, as DNA: TGTGCCATCAGTGCACTCGGTAATGCCGGCAATGAGCAGTTCTTC.

There are a few counts of this clonotype. This chain links TRBV7-2 with TRBJ2-5; D is possibly TRBD1 (6 bases). CDR3 size: 15 residues. CDR1 SGHTA and CDR2 FQGNSA come from the germline V gene. Trimming stripped 1 base from V and 0 bases from J, with 9 bases between. CDR3 sequence (DNA): TGTGCCAGCAGCTTAGTCAGGGGCCACCAAGAGACCCAGTACTTC. Amino acids: CASSLVRGHQETQYF.

The rearrangement joins TRBV7-9 to TRBJ1-2; 8 bases line up with TRBD1. Germline V gene lookup returns CDR1 SEHNR and CDR2 FQNEAQ (reference sequence). After removal of 7 bases from V and 4 bases from J, the junction contained 5 bases not matched to a gene. There are 13 residues in the CDR3. CDR3 protein: CASTAGGSYGYTF. The CDR3 bases are TGTGCCAGCACTGCAGGGGGCAGCTATGGCTACACCTTC.

The J gene is TRBJ2-3, the V gene TRBV5-6; the D is unclear. The V end lost 1 base, the J end lost 7 bases, and 16 bases lay between the germline ends. The CDR3 is made up of 15 amino acids. Germline V lookup: CDR1 SGHDT, CDR2 YYEEEE. The CDR3 loop reads CASSLRTWLEHTQYF. The CDR3 nucleotides are TGTGCCAGCAGCTTGAGGACCTGGCTTGAACATACGCAGTATTTT.

V gene TRBV27 combines with J gene TRBJ1-1; D is perhaps TRBD1 (6 bases). The CDR3 runs 13 residues. The V end was cut by 8 bases, the J end by 0 bases, with 10 bases between. CDR1 is MNHEY, CDR2 SMNVEV, per germline (reference sequence). The CDR3: CASGNRVNTEAFF. CDR3 sequence (DNA): TGTGCCAGCGGGAACAGGGTGAACACTGAAGCTTTCTTT.

This clonotype turned up a few times. J is TRBJ2-2 and V is TRBV15, with TRBD1 identical over 7 bases. The germline CDR1 and CDR2 sequences are LNHNV and YYDKDF (reference sequence). J gave up 7 bases and V 1 base, and 9 bases lay outside the gene matches. The CDR3 is made up of 16 amino acids. CDR3 in amino acids: CATSRVRQGLGGELFF. The CDR3 DNA follows: TGTGCCACCAGCAGAGTGAGACAGGGCCTGGGCGGGGAGCTGTTTTTT.

This chain joins TRBV10-3 and TRBJ1-1; D gene ambiguous. The germline V and J ends were trimmed by 2 bases and 0 bases, with 7 bases remaining between them. Germline lookup yields CDR1 ENHRY and CDR2 SYGVKD. The CDR3 is made up of 14 amino acids. CDR3 loop: CAISEVSLNTEAFF. The CDR3 nucleotides read TGTGCCATCAGTGAGGTCAGCCTGAACACTGAAGCTTTCTTT.

The CDR3 DNA reads TGCAGTGCTAGTAGGATCGGGATAGGCCTGCCGGGGACCCAGTACTTC. Its translation is CSASRIGIGLPGTQYF. The chain is built from TRBV20-1 and TRBJ2-5, with D possibly matching TRBD2 (5 bases). V shed 3 bases and J shed 7 bases, with 24 bases lying between them. The CDR3 has 16 amino acids. CDR1 is DFQATT, CDR2 SNEGSKA, per germline (reference sequence).

This chain connects TRBV7-2 to TRBJ2-1, with 14 bases identical to TRBD2. The CDR3 covers 15 residues. The germline V gene has CDR1 SGHTA and CDR2 FQGNSA. V was clipped by 1 base and J by 9 bases; unmatched bases: 2. The CDR3 DNA follows: TGTGCCAGCAGCTTAGGACTAGCGGGGGGGCTTGAGCAGTTCTTC. It codes for CASSLGLAGGLEQFF.

This clonotype was counted ten times or more. J is TRBJ2-5 and V is TRBV6-6, with D possibly being TRBD1 (6 bases). The CDR3 length is 14 residues. V lost 6 bases to trimming and J lost 2 bases, with 13 bases between them. Germline lookup yields CDR1 MNHNY and CDR2 SVGAGI (reference sequence). The CDR3, as DNA: TGTGCCAGCAGCTCCAGGGGCGGGCAAGAGACCCAGTACTTC. The encoded protein is CASSSRGGQETQYF.

This clonotype appeared a few times. The chain links TRBV12-3 or TRBV12-4 to TRBJ1-4; D perhaps matches TRBD1 (5 bases). The CDR3 loop spans 13 amino acids. The V end was cut by 0 bases, the J end by 8 bases, with 7 bases between. Written as DNA, the CDR3 is TGTGCCAGCAGTTTAGCTGGGGGAGAAAAACTGTTTTTT. It translates to CASSLAGGEKLFF.

This chain uses TRBV4-2 with TRBJ1-1, with TRBD1 as a possible D gene (5 bases). V lost 7 bases to trimming and J lost 9 bases, with 18 bases between them. Germline V gene lookup returns CDR1 LGHNA and CDR2 YNFKEQ. CDR3 length: 13 residues. CDR3: CASTGTSENKAFF. The CDR3, as DNA: TGTGCCAGCACCGGGACTTCGGAGAATAAAGCTTTCTTT.

This clonotype occurred a few times. J is TRBJ1-4 and V is TRBV7-2, with D unclear. CDR3 length equals 14 residues. The germline gives CDR1 SGHTA, CDR2 FQGNSA. V was trimmed by 5 bases and J by 6 bases, leaving 13 bases between them. This CDR3 is CASSRNGGDEKLFF. In DNA form, the CDR3 reads TGTGCCAGCAGCCGGAATGGTGGGGATGAAAAACTGTTTTTT.

This clonotype has more than one count but fewer than ten. The chain uses TRBV6-1 and TRBJ2-1; the match to TRBD1 covers 7 bases. CDR1 and CDR2 from the germline V gene are MNHNS and SASEGT. The CDR3 extends over 14 amino acids. V lost 3 bases, J lost 4 bases, and 3 bases stayed unmatched. CDR3 region: CASSENRGYNEQFF. CDR3 sequence (DNA): TGTGCCAGCAGTGAGAACAGGGGATACAATGAGCAGTTCTTC.

The rearrangement joins TRBV5-4 to TRBJ2-2; D is perhaps TRBD1 or TRBD2 (5 bases each). The V gene lost 3 bases and the J gene lost 7 bases, with 19 bases spanning the gap. Germline CDR1 reads SGHNT; CDR2 reads YYREEE (reference sequence). The length of the CDR3 is 16 residues. The CDR3 DNA reads as TGTGCCAGCAGCTCTCCTTCGGACGGGGACGTCGGGGAGCTGTTTTTT. As protein: CASSSPSDGDVGELFF.

The J gene is TRBJ1-1, the V gene TRBV30, with 9 bases matching TRBD1. The V segment lost 4 bases and the J segment 3 bases; nucleotides outside the gene matches: 3. Germline V gives CDR1 GTSNPN, CDR2 SVGIG (reference sequence). The CDR3 sequence is 13 residues long. This CDR3 reads CAWTDRGDTEAFF. DNA for the CDR3: TGTGCCTGGACGGACAGGGGCGACACTGAAGCTTTCTTT.

The chain has TRBV7-2 and TRBJ2-3, with D possibly TRBD2 on 6 matching bases. The germline V and J ends were trimmed by 1 base and 1 base, with 9 bases remaining between them. Germline V gene data show CDR1 as SGHTA and CDR2 as FQGNSA. The CDR3 has 15 amino acids. The CDR3 DNA follows: TGTGCCAGCAGCTTAGGGGGGGATGGCACAGATACGCAGTATTTT. Translated: CASSLGGDGTDTQYF.

In its sample, this clonotype was seen a few times. The rearrangement uses TRBV7-6 and TRBJ1-1; D may be TRBD1 (5 bases). Between the trimmed V and J ends, which lost 2 bases and 1 base, there was a span of 11 bases. Germline CDR1 SGHVS, CDR2 FNYEAQ. The CDR3 is 15 residues long. CDR3 sequence: CASSLRGLGNTEAFF. DNA for the CDR3: TGTGCCAGCAGCTTAAGGGGATTGGGGAACACTGAAGCTTTCTTT.

This clonotype occurred a few times. CDR3 nucleotide sequence: TGTGCCAGCAGCCCCGGACCCTTCAATGAGCAGTTCTTC. This sequence encodes CASSPGPFNEQFF. This chain uses TRBV11-2 with TRBJ2-1; D is ambiguous. This CDR3 is 13 amino acids long. CDR1 is SGHAT and CDR2 is FQNNGV in the germline V gene. Trimming removed 5 bases at V and 6 bases at J, with 11 bases between.

A few counts support this clonotype. This chain links TRBV7-9 with TRBJ2-5, with D possibly matching TRBD1 (5 bases). The CDR3 is 14 residues long. Trimming cost V 5 bases and J 2 bases, with 12 bases left between them. Germline V gives CDR1 SEHNR, CDR2 FQNEAQ (reference sequence). The CDR3 region is CASSGTRVQETQYF. The CDR3 nucleotides are TGTGCCAGCAGCGGAACCAGGGTTCAAGAGACCCAGTACTTC.

The genes are TRBV6-2 or TRBV6-3 and TRBJ2-1; 9 bases are shared with TRBD2. CDR1 and CDR2 (germline): MNHEY, SVGEGT. This CDR3 comprises 17 residues. Germline trimming cut 2 bases from V and 9 bases from J; bases unmatched to any gene: 14. The CDR3 is CASSYRAWIAGEGEQFF. The CDR3 nucleotides are TGTGCCAGCAGTTACCGGGCGTGGATAGCGGGAGAGGGTGAGCAGTTCTTC.

The chain combines TRBV5-1 with TRBJ2-3; 8 bases are shared with TRBD1. Per germline, CDR1 SGHRS and CDR2 YFSETQ. The CDR3 spans 15 residues. V trimming: 4 bases; J trimming: 4 bases; junction bases outside the gene matches: 8. CDR3 in amino acids: CASSPRGREADTQYF. In DNA, the CDR3 is TGCGCCAGCAGCCCCAGGGGGCGCGAGGCAGATACGCAGTATTTT.